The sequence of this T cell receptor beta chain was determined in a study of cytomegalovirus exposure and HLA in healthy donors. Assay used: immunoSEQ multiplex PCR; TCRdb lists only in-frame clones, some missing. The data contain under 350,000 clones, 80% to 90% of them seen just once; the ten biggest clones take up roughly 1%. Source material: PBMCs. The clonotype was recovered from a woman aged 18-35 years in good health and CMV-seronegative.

The CDR3 loop is CASRPEQGAGSPLHF. CDR3 bases: TGTGCCAGCAGGCCTGAACAGGGGGCTGGTTCACCCCTCCACTTT. The V gene is TRBV27, the J gene TRBJ1-6; 9 bases agree with TRBD1. The CDR3 has 15 residues. Per the germline V gene, CDR1 is MNHEY and CDR2 is SMNVEV (reference sequence). Losses at the gene ends were 6 bases for V and 9 bases for J; bases not matched to a gene: 9.